Below are 23 T cell receptor beta chains sequenced from a single sample in a study of blood T cell repertoires in COVID-19. The assay was immunoSEQ multiplex PCR, and TCRdb's table has in-frame clones only and misses some. The sample yields 70,000 to 90,000 clones, over 75% seen once. The sample taken for sequencing was peripheral blood. Receptor source: a man aged 55 to 70 with acute or convalescent COVID-19.

This clone was recorded once. Here the CDR3 DNA reads TGCGCCAGTCGGGAGGGGGCCAGCACAGATACGCAGTATTTT. It encodes CASREGASTDTQYF. The chain combines TRBV5-1 with TRBJ2-3, with TRBD2 as a possible D gene (8 bases). V was clipped by 8 bases and J by 0 bases, with 13 bases between them. The CDR3 covers 14 residues. Germline V CDR1 and CDR2: SGHRS, YFSETQ.

The chain carries TRBV3-1 (or the pseudogene TRBV3-2) and TRBJ1-1, with 7 bases aligning to TRBD1. Trimming at V came to 5 bases and at J to 4 bases, leaving 10 bases not matched to a gene. Germline V gives CDR1 LGHDT, CDR2 YNNKEL (reference sequence). The CDR3 covers 15 residues. The CDR3 spells CASSKTGDASTEAFF. CDR3 bases: TGTGCCAGCAGCAAAACAGGGGACGCGTCCACTGAAGCTTTCTTT.

The chain combines TRBV7-2 with TRBJ2-3; D gene ambiguous. V lost 2 bases and J 1 base, leaving 7 bases between the germline ends. Germline CDR1 SGHTA, CDR2 FQGNSA. This CDR3 comprises 14 residues. DNA for the CDR3: TGTGCCAGCAGCTTACTATCGGGCACAGATACGCAGTATTTT. Its translation is CASSLLSGTDTQYF.

V and J are TRBV5-8 and TRBJ2-4; D might be TRBD2 (6 bases). Deletions cut 2 bases from V and 1 base from J, with 16 bases between. The CDR3 totals 17 residues. Germline V gene sequence: CDR1 SGHTS, CDR2 YDEGEE. CDR3: CASSLDGGDVAKNIQYF. Written as DNA, the CDR3 is TGTGCCAGCAGCTTAGACGGGGGAGACGTCGCCAAAAACATTCAGTACTTC.

J is TRBJ2-3 and V is TRBV10-2, with D hard to call. Trimming took 10 bases from V and 4 from J, leaving 9 bases between them. This CDR3 is built from 11 residues. In germline, CDR1 is WSHSY, CDR2 SAAADI. DNA of the CDR3: TGCGCCACCTTTTCGTCAGATACGCAGTATTTT. This codes for CATFSSDTQYF.

This clone has only a few counts. The chain has TRBV5-4 and TRBJ1-6; TRBD1 agrees at 9 bases. The ends lost 6 bases at V and 8 bases at J; junction bases unmatched: 6. Germline-derived CDR1 and CDR2 are SGHNT and YYREEE (reference sequence). The CDR3 loop spans 14 amino acids. CDR3 sequence: CASTRQGEYSPLHF. The CDR3 DNA follows: TGTGCCAGCACCCGACAGGGGGAATATTCACCCCTCCACTTT.

The J gene is TRBJ2-3, the V gene TRBV13; TRBD2 matches at 11 bases. Germline V gene lookup returns CDR1 PRHDT and CDR2 FYEKMQ (reference sequence). This CDR3 has 15 amino acids. Germline trimming cut 4 bases from V and 1 base from J; bases unmatched to any gene: 1. The CDR3 DNA sequence: TGTGCCAGCAGCTCGGGACTAGCGGGCACAGATACGCAGTATTTT. Amino acid sequence: CASSSGLAGTDTQYF.

This clone was detected a few times. The rearrangement links TRBV2 to TRBJ1-1; 9 nucleotides align to TRBD1. Per germline, CDR1 SNHLY and CDR2 FYNNEI. V was pared by 5 bases and J by 5 bases, with 6 bases of the junction left unmatched. The CDR3 is 14 residues long. The chain's CDR3 is CASSSGTGQTEAFF. The CDR3 nucleotides are TGTGCCAGCAGTTCCGGGACAGGGCAAACTGAAGCTTTCTTT. The entire variable domain, with the rest obtained from reference TRBV2 and TRBJ1-1, is as follows: EPEVTQTPSHQVTQMGQEVILRCVPISNHLYFYWYRQILGQKVEFLVSFYNNEISEKSEIFDDQFSVERPDGSNFTLKIRSTKLEDSAMYFCASSSGTGQTEAFFGQGTRLTVV.

The V call is TRBV11-2, the J call TRBJ1-3; no definite D call. Germline-derived CDR1 and CDR2 are SGHAT and FQNNGV. The CDR3 loop spans 14 amino acids. The germline V and J ends were trimmed by 5 bases and 2 bases, with 10 bases remaining between them. The CDR3 loop reads CASSSDIPGNTIYF. The CDR3 DNA reads TGTGCCAGCAGCAGTGACATACCTGGAAACACCATATATTTT. The full variable domain, its missing parts supplied by reference TRBV11-2 and TRBJ1-3, is EAGVAQSPRYKIIEKRQSVAFWCNPISGHATLYWYQQILGQGPKLLIQFQNNGVVDDSQLPKDRFSAERLKGVDSTLKIQPAKLEDSAVYLCASSSDIPGNTIYFGEGSWLTVV.

The chain carries TRBV6-5 and TRBJ2-5, with 12 bases identical to TRBD1. This CDR3 has 15 residues. Germline V gene data show CDR1 as MNHEY and CDR2 as SVGAGI. V was pared by 7 bases and J by 4 bases, with 7 bases of the junction left unmatched. The CDR3 is CASKGTGGAVETQYF. The DNA for the CDR3 is TGTGCCAGCAAAGGGACAGGGGGCGCCGTAGAGACCCAGTACTTC.

The chain links TRBV9 to TRBJ1-2; 8 nucleotides align to TRBD1. CDR3 length equals 14 residues. Germline lookup yields CDR1 SGDLS and CDR2 YYNGEE. V gave up 0 bases and J gave up 6 bases; unmatched junction bases: 4. Written as DNA, the CDR3 is TGTGCCAGCAGCGTAGGGACAGGGATCAATGGCTACACCTTC. This translates into CASSVGTGINGYTF.

This clone has more than one count but fewer than ten. This rearrangement joins TRBV9 to TRBJ1-1; 7 bases are a match to TRBD1. The germline gives CDR1 SGDLS, CDR2 YYNGEE. The CDR3 has 14 amino acids. V dropped 4 bases and J dropped 4; count of bases not matched to a gene: 7. CDR3 DNA: TGTGCCAGCAGCTTCACAGGGGCTAGCACTGAAGCTTTCTTT. Translation gives CASSFTGASTEAFF.

This CDR3 is CASSLVSSYNEQFF. CDR3 nucleotides: TGTGCCAGCAGCCTCGTTTCCTCCTACAATGAGCAGTTCTTC. The chain employs TRBV3-1 (or the pseudogene TRBV3-2) and TRBJ2-1; the D is unclear. V dropped 4 bases and J dropped 0 bases, with 7 bases sitting between them. CDR1 LGHDT and CDR2 YNNKEL come from the germline V gene (reference sequence). This CDR3 has 14 residues.

The rearrangement joins TRBV20-1 to TRBJ2-1; 13 nucleotides align to TRBD2. The CDR3 contains 18 residues. The J segment lost 7 bases and the V segment lost 3 bases, leaving 15 bases of the junction unmatched. CDR1 and CDR2 from the germline V gene are DFQATT and SNEGSKA (reference sequence). Here the CDR3 DNA reads TGCAGTGCTAGTGGGGCAGGGACTAGCGGGAAAGATTTGAATGAGCAGTTCTTC. It yields the protein CSASGAGTSGKDLNEQFF.

Remarks on this clone: In the same sample, other DNA sequences code for this CDR3. J is TRBJ2-3 and V is TRBV6-4; TRBD1 is a possible D gene (5 bases). The CDR3 runs to 14 residues. Germline V gene sequence: CDR1 MRHNA, CDR2 SNTAGT. V was shortened by 6 bases and J by 2 bases, with 12 bases between the two germline ends. The CDR3 DNA sequence: TGTGCCAGCAGGCTAGACAGTTCCACAGATACGCAGTATTTT. Translation gives CASRLDSSTDTQYF.

A single count supports this clone. The chain is built from TRBV2 and TRBJ2-3; 7 bases line up with TRBD1. Trimming cost V 10 bases and J 5 bases; bases outside gene matches: 3. The CDR3 spans 11 residues. Looked up from germline, CDR1 is SNHLY and CDR2 is FYNNEI. The CDR3, as DNA: TGTGCCATCCAGGGGGAAGATACGCAGTATTTT. Encoded protein: CAIQGEDTQYF.

This rearrangement joins TRBV19 to TRBJ1-1; TRBD1 aligns across 8 bases. V lost 5 bases, J lost 1 base, and 9 bases stayed unmatched. The CDR3 consists of 16 residues. Germline-derived CDR1 and CDR2 are LNHDA and SQIVND (reference sequence). CDR3: CASSPRTGRGNTEAFF. CDR3 coding DNA: TGTGCCAGTAGTCCAAGGACAGGGCGCGGGAACACTGAAGCTTTCTTT.

The V call is TRBV20-1, the J call TRBJ2-3; D may be TRBD1 (5 bases). CDR3 length equals 15 residues. V shed 3 bases and J shed 2 bases, with 15 bases lying between them. Germline loops: CDR1 DFQATT, CDR2 SNEGSKA (reference sequence). The CDR3 DNA reads as TGCAGTGCTAGTCTTATCGCCAGGGCCACAGATACGCAGTATTTT. This sequence encodes CSASLIARATDTQYF.

In the case of this clone: One end of the junction fails to match germline, which may point to a read error. This chain links TRBV30 with TRBJ2-2; TRBD2 aligns across 15 bases. In germline, CDR1 is GTSNPN, CDR2 SVGIG (reference sequence). The CDR3 loop spans 12 amino acids. CDR3: CAFGLAGGGLFF. CDR3 in DNA: TGTGCCTTCGGACTAGCGGGAGGGGGGCTGTTTTTT.

The J gene is TRBJ1-2, the V gene TRBV10-1; 9 bases line up with TRBD1. V trimming: 5 bases; J trimming: 4 bases; junction bases outside the gene matches: 14. CDR1 and CDR2 from the germline V gene are WNHNN and SYGVQD (reference sequence). The CDR3 contains 17 residues. The CDR3 here is CASSSRDRVKVFYGYTF. The CDR3 DNA reads TGCGCCAGCAGTAGCCGGGACAGGGTTAAGGTATTCTATGGCTACACCTTC.

This clone was detected only a few times. CDR3 sequence (DNA): TGCGCCAGCAGCCAGGGGCGGGGTGGGAGTCAGCCCCAGCATTTT. It yields the protein CASSQGRGGSQPQHF. This chain uses TRBV4-1 with TRBJ1-5; a possible D gene is TRBD1 (5 bases). Trimming removed 3 bases at V and 6 bases at J, with 15 bases between. Germline values: CDR1 MGHRA, CDR2 YSYEKL. The length of the CDR3 is 15 residues.

The table lists this clone with a few counts. V is TRBV3-1 (or the pseudogene TRBV3-2) and J is TRBJ2-7, with 9 bases that match TRBD2. The CDR3 is 15 residues long. J lost 3 bases, V lost 5 bases, and 8 bases had no gene match. Germline assignment: CDR1 LGHDT and CDR2 YNNKEL (reference sequence). In DNA, the CDR3 is TGTGCCAGCAGCGGAACCGGGACTAGCAGCTACGAGCAGTACTTC. This translates into CASSGTGTSSYEQYF.

The chain has TRBV10-3 and TRBJ2-1; D possibly corresponds to TRBD2 (6 bases). Germline lookup yields CDR1 ENHRY and CDR2 SYGVKD. This CDR3 is built from 15 residues. V lost 9 bases to trimming and J lost 5 bases, with 20 bases between them. The CDR3: CAIVAAVEGHNEQFF. CDR3 DNA: TGTGCCATTGTCGCGGCCGTGGAGGGTCACAATGAGCAGTTCTTC.